The 26 T cell receptor beta chains presented below share a single source sample, sequenced in a study of CD8 T cells in ankylosing spondylitis. Study outcomes and limitations: Seemingly distinctive of ankylosing spondylitis blood was a TCR beta motif formed by eight highly homologous variants.

Antigens of these TCRs are unknown. Via MiXCR, TCRdb re-called the 5' RACE reads, giving one row per CDR3 protein. The repertoire holds about 540,000 distinct CDR3 sequences, about 13% seen once, with around 6.8% in the top ten. The specimen sequenced was blood, either unsorted or a sorted T cell fraction (not recorded which). The receptor source for this set is a male donor with ankylosing spondylitis.

This clonotype was observed a few times. V usage is TRBV11-2 and J usage is TRBJ1-2; weak D call: TRBD1 (5 bases). The germline V gene has CDR1 SGHAT and CDR2 FQNNGV. Trimming pared 5 bases from V and 4 bases from J, leaving 11 bases between. This CDR3 is 13 amino acids long. The CDR3 coding sequence is TGTGCCAGCAGCCGGGGCGGCTTCTATGGCTACACCTTC. This sequence encodes CASSRGGFYGYTF. The variable domain in full, completed from reference TRBV11-2 and TRBJ1-2, reads EAGVAQSPRYKIIEKRQSVAFWCNPISGHATLYWYQQILGQGPKLLIQFQNNGVVDDSQLPKDRFSAERLKGVDSTLKIQPAKLEDSAVYLCASSRGGFYGYTFGSGTRLTVV.

Only a few counts were recorded for this clonotype. The gene calls are TRBV24-1 and TRBJ2-3; 11 nucleotides align to TRBD2. This CDR3 is built from 16 residues. V lost 1 base, J lost 4 bases, and 3 bases stayed unmatched. Germline lookup yields CDR1 KGHDR and CDR2 SFDVKD. The CDR3 spells CATSDFSGRAADTQYF. The CDR3 DNA reads as TGTGCCACCAGTGATTTTAGCGGGAGGGCAGCAGATACGCAGTATTTT.

This clonotype has a handful of counts. The rearrangement links TRBV28 to TRBJ2-1; either TRBD1 or TRBD2 may fit D (5 bases each). Per the germline V gene, CDR1 is MDHEN and CDR2 is SYDVKM. The germline V and J ends were trimmed by 5 bases and 0 bases, with 11 bases remaining between them. This CDR3 spans 15 amino acids. CDR3 sequence: CASSRPGTSYNEQFF. CDR3 nucleotides: TGTGCCAGCAGTAGGCCGGGGACCTCCTACAATGAGCAGTTCTTC.

This clonotype came up a few times. The V call is TRBV29-1, the J call TRBJ2-1; TRBD1 matches at 8 bases. The V and J ends lost 1 base and 0 bases, in that order; junction bases with no gene match: 2. Germline loops: CDR1 SQVTM, CDR2 ANQGSEA. The CDR3 runs 15 residues. The CDR3 here is CSVEGTGSSYNEQFF. CDR3 coding DNA: TGCAGCGTTGAAGGGACAGGGAGCTCCTACAATGAGCAGTTCTTC.

The gene calls are TRBV5-6 and TRBJ2-1, with D possibly matching TRBD2 (6 bases). Germline CDR1 reads SGHDT; CDR2 reads YYEEEE. This CDR3 is 15 amino acids long. The V gene lost 2 bases and the J gene lost 4 bases, with 13 bases spanning the gap. CDR3 DNA: TGTGCCAGCAGCTTTACAACCGGGGGATACAATGAGCAGTTCTTC. This codes for CASSFTTGGYNEQFF.

The rearrangement uses TRBV6-1 and TRBJ1-1; no clear D gene. The germline V gene has CDR1 MNHNS and CDR2 SASEGT. CDR3 length: 14 amino acids. Trimming left V 8 bases short and J 0 bases short, with 13 bases between. The CDR3 DNA reads TGTGCCAGCGTGGGGAGTTACATGAACACTGAAGCTTTCTTT. It specifies CASVGSYMNTEAFF.

This clonotype was counted a few times. The chain is built from TRBV4-2 and TRBJ1-2, with D possibly TRBD1 on 5 matching bases. The V and J ends lost 0 bases and 4 bases respectively, with 9 bases between them. The CDR3 has 14 amino acids. Germline-derived CDR1 and CDR2 are LGHNA and YNFKEQ. The CDR3 DNA is TGTGCCAGCAGCCAAGAGGGGCCGTCCTATGGCTACACCTTC. Amino acid sequence: CASSQEGPSYGYTF.

The chain has TRBV7-2 and TRBJ2-1, with D maybe TRBD1 (6 bases). The CDR3 consists of 16 residues. Germline CDR1 SGHTA, CDR2 FQGNSA. V lost 4 bases and J lost 3, with 16 bases in between. CDR3 in DNA: TGTGCCAGCAGCTCGGAGACAGGAAGGGTCTACAATGAGCAGTTCTTC. It translates to CASSSETGRVYNEQFF.

V and J are TRBV2 and TRBJ1-4; the D is unclear. Germline loops: CDR1 SNHLY, CDR2 FYNNEI. The V end lost 3 bases, the J end lost 7 bases, and 6 bases lay between the germline ends. This CDR3 contains 12 residues. The CDR3 bases are TGTGCCAGCAGTGAGAGGGTTGAAAAACTGTTTTTT. It encodes CASSERVEKLFF.

The CDR3: CASMGQRNQPQHF. The CDR3 DNA follows: TGTGCCAGCATGGGACAGCGCAATCAGCCCCAGCATTTT. This chain connects TRBV6-1 to TRBJ1-5; 7 nucleotides align to TRBD1. Germline trimming cut 7 bases from V and 2 bases from J; bases unmatched to any gene: 2. Germline lookup yields CDR1 MNHNS and CDR2 SASEGT. The CDR3 runs 13 residues.

This clonotype was detected only a few times. V usage is TRBV7-9 and J usage is TRBJ2-3; D might be TRBD1 (6 bases). V lost 5 bases to trimming and J lost 9 bases, with 21 bases between them. The CDR3 runs to 15 residues. Germline CDR1 SEHNR, CDR2 FQNEAQ (reference sequence). The CDR3 spells CASSPLGSSTGTQYF. Written as DNA, the CDR3 is TGTGCCAGCAGCCCTCTAGGGTCCTCCACAGGGACGCAGTATTTT.

At least ten counts were recorded for this clonotype. The gene calls are TRBV24-1 and TRBJ2-1; the match to TRBD1 covers 9 bases. Germline loops: CDR1 KGHDR, CDR2 SFDVKD. V dropped 9 bases and J dropped 5; count of bases not matched to a gene: 4. The CDR3 covers 13 residues. CDR3 DNA sequence: TGTGCCACCGTGGGACAGGGTAACAATGAGCAGTTCTTC. Protein sequence: CATVGQGNNEQFF.

This chain links TRBV20-1 with TRBJ2-1; TRBD2 agrees at 10 bases. V trimming: 5 bases; J trimming: 0 bases; junction bases outside the gene matches: 10. The germline V gene encodes CDR1 DFQATT and CDR2 SNEGSKA (reference sequence). The CDR3 is made up of 17 amino acids. The DNA for the CDR3 is TGCAGTGCTTCATCGACTCTAGCGGGGGTCTCCTACAATGAGCAGTTCTTC. Protein product: CSASSTLAGVSYNEQFF.

In this sample, this clonotype turned up a few times. The CDR3 DNA reads as TGTGCCAGCAGTTGGGTCCAGGACACTGAAGCTTTCTTT. It specifies CASSWVQDTEAFF. This chain connects TRBV27 to TRBJ1-1; no definite D call. The germline V and J ends were trimmed by 4 bases and 3 bases, with 9 bases remaining between them. Looked up from germline, CDR1 is MNHEY and CDR2 is SMNVEV (reference sequence). This CDR3 is built from 13 residues.

This clonotype was seen a few times. The V call is TRBV12-3 or TRBV12-4, the J call TRBJ1-5; D possibly corresponds to TRBD1 (5 bases). The ends were cut back, 6 bases at V and 7 bases at J, with 19 bases in the middle. This CDR3 contains 15 residues. The DNA of the CDR3 is TGTGCCAGCAGATACGACCGGGACTCTATCCAGCCCCAGCATTTT. Translating gives CASRYDRDSIQPQHF.

V and J are TRBV20-1 and TRBJ1-6; 11 nucleotides agree with TRBD1. The CDR3 is made up of 16 amino acids. V was pared by 1 base and J by 7 bases, with 6 bases of the junction left unmatched. Germline CDR1 reads DFQATT; CDR2 reads SNEGSKA (reference sequence). CDR3 region: CSARAPGTGGNSPLHF. The CDR3 DNA reads TGCAGTGCTAGAGCCCCCGGGACAGGGGGAAATTCACCCCTCCACTTT.

In this sample, this clonotype turned up a few times. This sequence joins TRBV6-5 and TRBJ1-6; no firm D call. The length of the CDR3 is 14 residues. V lost 0 bases to trimming and J lost 14 bases, with 14 bases between them. Germline V gene sequence: CDR1 MNHEY, CDR2 SVGAGI. The CDR3, as DNA: TGTGCCAGCAGTTACTCGAAGGCCAGTCCATCCCTCCACTTT. Protein: CASSYSKASPSLHF.

V gene TRBV20-1 combines with J gene TRBJ1-2; tentatively, D is TRBD1 (5 bases). The V gene lost 3 bases and the J gene lost 3 bases, with 26 bases spanning the gap. Germline V lookup: CDR1 DFQATT, CDR2 SNEGSKA (reference sequence). The CDR3 spans 18 residues. DNA for the CDR3: TGCAGTGCTAGTCCCGAGGGGAGGCTCTCCCGGCCAGACTATGGCTACACCTTC. Protein: CSASPEGRLSRPDYGYTF.

The V gene is TRBV3-1, the J gene TRBJ2-2, with 8 bases fitting TRBD1. V shed 4 bases, J shed 2 bases, and the junction held 12 bases outside the gene matches. Germline V gives CDR1 LGHDT, CDR2 YNNKEL (reference sequence). The CDR3 has 18 amino acids. The CDR3 reads CASSRPAGTGGNTGELFF. Here the CDR3 DNA reads TGTGCCAGCAGCCGACCTGCCGGTACAGGGGGAAACACCGGGGAGCTGTTTTTT.

The chain is built from TRBV7-9 and TRBJ2-5; tentative D call: TRBD2 (6 bases). The germline V and J ends were trimmed by 3 bases and 5 bases, with 13 bases remaining between them. The germline V gene encodes CDR1 SEHNR and CDR2 FQNEAQ (reference sequence). The CDR3 is 14 residues long. The CDR3 is CASSFGGVGETQYF. The CDR3 DNA is TGTGCCAGCAGCTTTGGAGGGGTAGGGGAGACCCAGTACTTC.

This clonotype has a handful of counts. The chain employs TRBV3-1 and TRBJ2-1; D ambiguous. Trimming removed 3 bases from V and 15 bases from J, with 15 bases in between. Germline V gene sequence: CDR1 LGHDT, CDR2 YNNKEL (reference sequence). This CDR3 spans 12 amino acids. The CDR3: CASSHDGPGLFF. In DNA form, the CDR3 reads TGTGCCAGCAGCCACGATGGACCCGGGCTGTTCTTC.

This clonotype was observed once. The rearrangement uses TRBV29-1 and TRBJ1-1, with no clear D. CDR3 length: 12 amino acids. CDR1 SQVTM and CDR2 ANQGSEA come from the germline V gene. V lost 5 bases and J lost 0, with 7 bases in between. In DNA, the CDR3 is TGCAGCGTTACGTCCATGAACACTGAAGCTTTCTTT. Translated, it gives CSVTSMNTEAFF.

This clonotype was detected many times. J is TRBJ2-7 and V is TRBV3-1, with 8 positions matching TRBD2. The J segment lost 7 bases and the V segment lost 4 bases, leaving 9 bases of the junction unmatched. There are 14 residues in the CDR3. Looked up from germline, CDR1 is LGHDT and CDR2 is YNNKEL (reference sequence). CDR3 region: CASSLRTSSFEQYF. Written as DNA, the CDR3 is TGTGCCAGCAGCCTCCGGACTAGCAGTTTTGAGCAGTACTTC.

This clonotype was observed a handful of times. V gene TRBV9 combines with J gene TRBJ2-7, with D perhaps TRBD2 (6 bases). With 4 bases removed from V and 6 bases from J, the gap between germline ends came to 14 bases. From germline, CDR1 is SGDLS and CDR2 YYNGEE. The CDR3 length is 13 residues. This chain's CDR3 is CASSLLGGSEQYF. For the CDR3, the DNA is TGTGCCAGCAGCCTTCTCGGGGGTTCCGAGCAGTACTTC.

The table lists this clonotype with many counts. This chain links TRBV12-3 or TRBV12-4 with TRBJ2-1; 7 nucleotides align to TRBD2. CDR3 length: 12 residues. The trim removed 8 bases at V and 7 bases at J, leaving 5 bases unmatched. The CDR3 coding sequence is TGTGCCAGCTACGGGAGGAGAAATGAGCAGTTCTTC. Encoded protein: CASYGRRNEQFF.

The sample holds a few counts of this clonotype. This chain uses TRBV20-1 with TRBJ2-3; 7 bases line up with TRBD1. Per the germline V gene, CDR1 is DFQATT and CDR2 is SNEGSKA (reference sequence). The CDR3 extends over 13 amino acids. V lost 4 bases to trimming and J lost 2 bases; unmatched junction nucleotides: 3. The CDR3 sequence is CSATGGPTDTQYF. The DNA of the CDR3 is TGCAGTGCTACAGGGGGACCCACAGATACGCAGTATTTT.